These T cell receptor beta chains were read from a single sample in a study of cytomegalovirus exposure and HLA in healthy donors. The data were produced by immunoSEQ multiplex PCR, yet TCRdb's version contains in-frame clones alone and is incomplete. The profile shows about 86,000 clones, 70% to 80% of them singletons. Sequenced material: PBMCs. The receptors stem from a middle-aged woman in good health and CMV-seropositive. Each CDR3 is given with its conserved first and last residue. Fields, in order: clone size, J gene, D gene, V gene, CDR3 DNA, CDR3 protein. D genes are given only for firm matches. Clone size is stated in some rows and not others, as once, few, many or a class when expanded.

clone size: .
J gene: TRBJ2-1
D gene: .
V gene: TRBV6-1
CDR3 DNA: TGTGCCAGCAGTGACTTAGTCTCTGAGCAGTTCTTC
CDR3 protein: CASSDLVSEQFF

clone size: few
J gene: TRBJ1-5
D gene: .
V gene: TRBV2
CDR3 DNA: TGTGCCAGCCGCCGCGGGGGCAATCAGCCCCAGCATTTT
CDR3 protein: CASRRGGNQPQHF

clone size: .
J gene: TRBJ2-6
D gene: .
V gene: TRBV7-8
CDR3 DNA: TGTGCCAGCAGCCTCCGGGTCTCTGGGGCCAACGTCCTGACTTTC
CDR3 protein: CASSLRVSGANVLTF

clone size: .
J gene: TRBJ1-5
D gene: TRBD1
V gene: TRBV2
CDR3 DNA: TGTGCCAGCAGACAGGGGGAACAAAGCAATCAGCCCCAGCATTTT
CDR3 protein: CASRQGEQSNQPQHF

clone size: .
J gene: TRBJ2-1
D gene: .
V gene: TRBV15
CDR3 DNA: TGTGCCACCAGCAGAGATCAGTGGCGGTCCAGAGTCTTC
CDR3 protein: CATSRDQWRSRVF

clone size: .
J gene: TRBJ1-4
D gene: .
V gene: TRBV4-2
CDR3 DNA: TGTGCCAGCAGCCAAGCAACAGTCGAAAAACTGTTTTTT
CDR3 protein: CASSQATVEKLFF

clone size: .
J gene: TRBJ2-7
D gene: TRBD1
V gene: TRBV5-1
CDR3 DNA: TGCGCCAGCAGCCCCCGGGACAGGGGCTACGAGCAGTACTTC
CDR3 protein: CASSPRDRGYEQYF

clone size: .
J gene: TRBJ2-7
D gene: TRBD2
V gene: TRBV27
CDR3 DNA: TGTGCCAGCAGTTTGGCTAGCGGGAGATCCTACGAGCAGTACTTC
CDR3 protein: CASSLASGRSYEQYF

clone size: .
J gene: TRBJ2-3
D gene: TRBD2
V gene: TRBV4-1
CDR3 DNA: TGCGCCAGCAGCTTACCGGGACTAGCGGAACTCACAGATACGCAGTATTTT
CDR3 protein: CASSLPGLAELTDTQYF

clone size: .
J gene: TRBJ2-7
D gene: TRBD1
V gene: TRBV27
CDR3 DNA: TGTGCCAGCAGTCCTGACCGGGACAGGGGGATCTACGAGCAGTACTTC
CDR3 protein: CASSPDRDRGIYEQYF

clone size: few
J gene: TRBJ1-1
D gene: .
V gene: TRBV2
CDR3 DNA: TGTGCCAGCAACAGGGAAGGGATAAGGACTGAAGCTTTCTTT
CDR3 protein: CASNREGIRTEAFF

clone size: few
J gene: TRBJ1-1
D gene: TRBD1
V gene: TRBV2
CDR3 DNA: TGTGCCAGCAGAACCCTGACAGGGGGCTCTAACACTGAAGCTTTCTTT
CDR3 protein: CASRTLTGGSNTEAFF

clone size: .
J gene: TRBJ1-1
D gene: .
V gene: TRBV30
CDR3 DNA: TGTGCCTGGAGAGGTCAGGGGCCAGGCACTGAAGCTTTCTTT
CDR3 protein: CAWRGQGPGTEAFF

clone size: few
J gene: TRBJ1-1
D gene: .
V gene: TRBV5-5
CDR3 DNA: TGTGCCAGCAGCCTTCTCGGGGAGGGGAGGAACACTGAAGCTTTCTTT
CDR3 protein: CASSLLGEGRNTEAFF

clone size: .
J gene: TRBJ2-7
D gene: TRBD2
V gene: TRBV7-2
CDR3 DNA: TGTGCCAGCAGCTCCCAGACTTTCGCGGGAGCCGAGCAGTACTTC
CDR3 protein: CASSSQTFAGAEQYF

clone size: .
J gene: TRBJ1-1
D gene: .
V gene: TRBV7-8
CDR3 DNA: TGTGCCAGCAGCTTAGTGGGGACAAGAGGGAACACTGAAGCTTTCTTT
CDR3 protein: CASSLVGTRGNTEAFF

clone size: .
J gene: TRBJ2-3
D gene: TRBD1
V gene: TRBV19
CDR3 DNA: TGTGCCAGCCAGAGACAGGGGTACACTGTCCCAGATACGCAGTATTTT
CDR3 protein: CASQRQGYTVPDTQYF

clone size: .
J gene: TRBJ2-5
D gene: .
V gene: TRBV18
CDR3 DNA: TGTGCCAGCTCACCAGAGCCCCTAGAGACCCAGTACTTC
CDR3 protein: CASSPEPLETQYF

clone size: .
J gene: TRBJ1-1
D gene: .
V gene: TRBV7-9
CDR3 DNA: TGTGCCAGCAGCCCACGGACAGTGAACACTGAAGCTTTCTTT
CDR3 protein: CASSPRTVNTEAFF

clone size: .
J gene: TRBJ1-2
D gene: .
V gene: TRBV7-2
CDR3 DNA: TGTGCCAGCAGCTCCTCCGGAACAGGGAACTATGGCTACACCTTC
CDR3 protein: CASSSSGTGNYGYTF

clone size: .
J gene: TRBJ2-1
D gene: TRBD1
V gene: TRBV27
CDR3 DNA: TGTGCCAGCAGTTTTTCGGCAGGGGGCGGGTATGAGCAGTTCTTC
CDR3 protein: CASSFSAGGGYEQFF

clone size: .
J gene: TRBJ1-1
D gene: TRBD1
V gene: TRBV5-1
CDR3 DNA: TGCGCCAGCAGAAGGACAGGACGGACTGAAGCTTTCTTT
CDR3 protein: CASRRTGRTEAFF

clone size: .
J gene: TRBJ2-1
D gene: .
V gene: TRBV5-1
CDR3 DNA: TGCGCCAGCAGCTTGGCGGGGAACAATGAGCAGTTCTTC
CDR3 protein: CASSLAGNNEQFF

clone size: .
J gene: TRBJ1-5
D gene: .
V gene: TRBV15
CDR3 DNA: TGTGCCACCAGCAGATCAGGGGATTATAGCAATCAGCCCCAGCATTTT
CDR3 protein: CATSRSGDYSNQPQHF

clone size: .
J gene: TRBJ2-7
D gene: .
V gene: TRBV4-1
CDR3 DNA: TGCGCCAGCAGCCAAGCGGGTTTCGAGCAGTACTTC
CDR3 protein: CASSQAGFEQYF

clone size: few
J gene: TRBJ2-1
D gene: .
V gene: TRBV4-3
CDR3 DNA: TGCGCCAGCAGCCGGACTAACTCCTACAATGAGCAGTTCTTC
CDR3 protein: CASSRTNSYNEQFF

clone size: .
J gene: TRBJ2-5
D gene: .
V gene: TRBV5-1
CDR3 DNA: TGCGCCAGCAGCTTGGTTCAGGGTGGAAGGGGGACCCAGTACTTC
CDR3 protein: CASSLVQGGRGTQYF

clone size: .
J gene: TRBJ2-2
D gene: TRBD1
V gene: TRBV9
CDR3 DNA: TGTGCCAGCAGCCCGACGGGACAGGGGTCTACCACCGGGGAGCTGTTTTTT
CDR3 protein: CASSPTGQGSTTGELFF

clone size: .
J gene: TRBJ2-3
D gene: TRBD2
V gene: TRBV7-8
CDR3 DNA: TGTGCCAGCAGCCTGCGACTAGCGGGGGGGGTTAGCACAGATACGCAGTATTTT
CDR3 protein: CASSLRLAGGVSTDTQYF

clone size: .
J gene: TRBJ2-6
D gene: .
V gene: TRBV27
CDR3 DNA: TGTGCCAGCAGTCCAACAGGATACTCTGGGGCCAACGTCCTGACTTTC
CDR3 protein: CASSPTGYSGANVLTF

clone size: few
J gene: TRBJ1-1
D gene: TRBD1
V gene: TRBV5-1
CDR3 DNA: TGCGCCAGCACCCAACAGGGGGCGAACACTGAAGCTTTCTTT
CDR3 protein: CASTQQGANTEAFF

clone size: .
J gene: TRBJ2-7
D gene: TRBD2
V gene: TRBV25-1
CDR3 DNA: TGTGCCAGCAGTCCCGATCACGGGGGGGGCTCCTACGAGCAGTACTTC
CDR3 protein: CASSPDHGGGSYEQYF

clone size: .
J gene: TRBJ1-6
D gene: TRBD1
V gene: TRBV5-1
CDR3 DNA: TGCGCCAGCAGCCTTGGGGGACAGGGGGTATTTTCACCCCTCCACTTT
CDR3 protein: CASSLGGQGVFSPLHF

clone size: .
J gene: TRBJ1-1
D gene: TRBD1
V gene: TRBV6-5
CDR3 DNA: TGTGCCAGCAGTGCCGACAGGGGTGCGAACACTGAAGCTTTCTTT
CDR3 protein: CASSADRGANTEAFF

clone size: .
J gene: TRBJ2-3
D gene: TRBD1
V gene: TRBV28
CDR3 DNA: TGTGCCAGCAAAACCGGGACAGGAGATTATTCTAGCACAGATACGCAGTATTTT
CDR3 protein: CASKTGTGDYSSTDTQYF

clone size: once
J gene: TRBJ1-5
D gene: .
V gene: TRBV2
CDR3 DNA: TGTGCCAGCAGTGTCCCGGGGGGTCAGCCCCAGCATTTT
CDR3 protein: CASSVPGGQPQHF

clone size: .
J gene: TRBJ1-1
D gene: .
V gene: TRBV6-4
CDR3 DNA: TGTGCCAGCAGATCACAAAGTAAGAACACTGAAGCTTTCTTT
CDR3 protein: CASRSQSKNTEAFF

clone size: .
J gene: TRBJ1-2
D gene: .
V gene: TRBV6-5
CDR3 DNA: TGTGCCAGCAGTTCCGACAGCCCCTATGGCTACACCTTC
CDR3 protein: CASSSDSPYGYTF

clone size: .
J gene: TRBJ1-5
D gene: .
V gene: TRBV19
CDR3 DNA: TGTGCCAGTAGTGTGACAGATAGAGGCAATCAGCCCCAGCATTTT
CDR3 protein: CASSVTDRGNQPQHF

clone size: .
J gene: TRBJ1-1
D gene: TRBD1
V gene: TRBV2
CDR3 DNA: TGTGCCAGCAGTCCGGGACAGACCACTGAAGCTTTCTTT
CDR3 protein: CASSPGQTTEAFF

clone size: few
J gene: TRBJ2-1
D gene: TRBD1
V gene: TRBV5-1
CDR3 DNA: TGCGCCAGCAGCACCCGGACAGGGGGCAATCATAATGAGCAGTTCTTC
CDR3 protein: CASSTRTGGNHNEQFF

clone size: .
J gene: TRBJ2-1
D gene: TRBD1
V gene: TRBV7-3
CDR3 DNA: TGTGCCAGCAGCTTAGGATGGGCCGGGACAGGCGTGGAAAATGAGCAGTTCTTC
CDR3 protein: CASSLGWAGTGVENEQFF

clone size: .
J gene: TRBJ1-2
D gene: TRBD1
V gene: TRBV7-9
CDR3 DNA: TGTGCCAGCAGCCGTCAGGGGGCTCGTGGCTACACCTTC
CDR3 protein: CASSRQGARGYTF

clone size: .
J gene: TRBJ1-1
D gene: .
V gene: TRBV19
CDR3 DNA: TGTGCCAGTAGTAGGGGACTAGGAGGTGTATTATCACTCACTGAAGCTTTCTTT
CDR3 protein: CASSRGLGGVLSLTEAFF

clone size: .
J gene: TRBJ1-2
D gene: .
V gene: TRBV4-3
CDR3 DNA: TGCGCCAGCAGCCAAGGTGGGGCCCTTTATGGCTACACCTTC
CDR3 protein: CASSQGGALYGYTF

clone size: .
J gene: TRBJ2-1
D gene: .
V gene: TRBV19
CDR3 DNA: TGTGCCAGTAGTATAGAGGGGGCCGGGAGGAGCTACAATGAGCAGTTCTTC
CDR3 protein: CASSIEGAGRSYNEQFF

clone size: once
J gene: TRBJ2-2
D gene: TRBD2
V gene: TRBV5-1
CDR3 DNA: TGCGCCAGCAGCCCCTCAGGACTAGACACCGGGGAGCTGTTTTTT
CDR3 protein: CASSPSGLDTGELFF

clone size: .
J gene: TRBJ2-7
D gene: TRBD1
V gene: TRBV5-8
CDR3 DNA: TGTGCCAGCAGCTTGGCCGGGACAGGGGGCGACGAGCAGTACTTC
CDR3 protein: CASSLAGTGGDEQYF

clone size: .
J gene: TRBJ1-1
D gene: .
V gene: TRBV6-5
CDR3 DNA: TGTGCCAGCAGTTACACTCGGCAGGTCACTGAAGCTTTCTTT
CDR3 protein: CASSYTRQVTEAFF

clone size: .
J gene: TRBJ1-2
D gene: .
V gene: TRBV11-2
CDR3 DNA: TGTGCCAGCACCGATTCCGCGGGGTTCTATGGCTACATCTTC
CDR3 protein: CASTDSAGFYGYIF

clone size: .
J gene: TRBJ2-1
D gene: TRBD2
V gene: TRBV13
CDR3 DNA: TGTGCCAGCAGCTTAGAGGCTAGCGGGATCTCCTACAATGAGCAGTTCTTC
CDR3 protein: CASSLEASGISYNEQFF

clone size: once
J gene: TRBJ1-3
D gene: .
V gene: TRBV18
CDR3 DNA: TGTGCCAGCTCACAAGGAGGGGTCTCTGGAAACACCATATATTTT
CDR3 protein: CASSQGGVSGNTIYF

clone size: .
J gene: TRBJ2-7
D gene: .
V gene: TRBV19
CDR3 DNA: TGTGCCAGTAGTAATGGACGGACTTGGGTGCAGGAGCAGTACTTC
CDR3 protein: CASSNGRTWVQEQYF